These T cell receptor beta chains were read from a single sample in a study of CD8 T cells in Susac syndrome. TCRdb used MiXCR to reprocess the immunoSEQ multiplex PCR reads, holding one entry per CDR3 protein. Of approximately 230,000 distinct CDR3 sequences listed, about 93% are singletons. Sequenced sample: CD4+ T cells from PBMCs. The receptors here all came from a human donor with multiple sclerosis. The CDR3 runs from the conserved cysteine through the conserved F or W. Not all rows give a size; the values are once, few, many and, for expanded clones, a class.

cdr3_aa	clone_size	v_call	j_call
CSARAPSSGSNEQFF	NA	TRBV20-1	TRBJ2-1
CASSVGQLSGNTIYF	once	TRBV9	TRBJ1-3
CASSIEGQSSPLHF	NA	TRBV18	TRBJ1-6
CASSPLSGRSTGELFF	NA	TRBV18	TRBJ2-2
CASSPSPRGLQPQHF	NA	TRBV4-1	TRBJ1-5
CASSLAPTTGELFF	NA	TRBV12-3/TRBV12-4	TRBJ2-2
CASSLRRDRGYEQYF	NA	TRBV5-1	TRBJ2-7
CASSLPDSGEAFF	NA	TRBV18	TRBJ1-1
CASSYHSGFEAFF	NA	TRBV6-5	TRBJ1-1
CATGSPTSGGIDTQYF	NA	TRBV10-3	TRBJ2-3
CSVAGLRTAEAFF	NA	TRBV29-1	TRBJ1-1
CASSLTKSYEQYF	NA	TRBV5-6	TRBJ2-7
CASSEDYFGQGNLYEQYF	NA	TRBV6-1	TRBJ2-7
CATSDPSGGTNEQFF	NA	TRBV24-1	TRBJ2-1
CASSPGQGQDYGYTF	once	TRBV5-1	TRBJ1-2
CAWSSGLAPQETQYF	NA	TRBV30	TRBJ2-5
CASSVERYNEQFF	NA	TRBV25-1	TRBJ2-1
CASSSDKLAAKDNEQFF	NA	TRBV27	TRBJ2-1
CASSPAGSRTAFF	NA	TRBV6-5	TRBJ1-1
CASSAPPGLGNTIYF	NA	TRBV3-1	TRBJ1-3
CASSLAHRGYEQYF	NA	TRBV7-8	TRBJ2-7
CASSLVSRGGAGNEQFF	NA	TRBV5-6	TRBJ2-1
CASSLGDSPNYGYTF	NA	TRBV5-1	TRBJ1-2
CASSPFSTGTGELFF	NA	TRBV7-2	TRBJ2-2
CASARTQNTEAFF	NA	TRBV19	TRBJ1-1
CASSFGLGGNQPQHF	NA	TRBV27	TRBJ1-5
CASKGGRTGELFF	NA	TRBV28	TRBJ2-2
CASSWSRSSYEQYF	NA	TRBV12-3/TRBV12-4	TRBJ2-7
CASSYRGLAGGPDEQYF	NA	TRBV5-1	TRBJ2-7
CAWRDRDTEAFF	NA	TRBV30	TRBJ1-1
CATSAGTQPLEQYF	NA	TRBV27	TRBJ2-7
CASKLAGYGATEETQYF	NA	TRBV12-3/TRBV12-4	TRBJ2-5
CASSGRQGGPGELFF	NA	TRBV9	TRBJ2-2
CASIPRGMPSYGYTF	NA	TRBV12-3/TRBV12-4	TRBJ1-2
CASSRARGELFF	NA	TRBV7-3	TRBJ2-2
CSARDRGTSGLYNEQFF	NA	TRBV20-1	TRBJ2-1
CASSPDRANVLTF	NA	TRBV7-9	TRBJ2-6
CASSLMSRSVSPLHF	NA	TRBV14	TRBJ1-6
CASSLPGRTDTQYF	NA	TRBV28	TRBJ2-3
CASSFGTSDNEQFF	NA	TRBV7-9	TRBJ2-1
CASSWTSGTGTDTQYF	NA	TRBV11-2	TRBJ2-3
CSASGVIETQYF	once	TRBV20-1	TRBJ2-5
CASSQFLGTRVGGYTF	NA	TRBV4-1	TRBJ1-2
CASSPRDRNTIYF	NA	TRBV9	TRBJ1-3
CATSRGLGYTGELFF	NA	TRBV15	TRBJ2-2
CASSQDAGRMETQYF	NA	TRBV3-1	TRBJ2-5
CSVGSTGTGMEKLFF	NA	TRBV29-1	TRBJ1-4
CASSPSGVSGLAADTQYF	NA	TRBV5-1	TRBJ2-3
CASSQERHETQYF	NA	TRBV4-2	TRBJ2-5
CSASSPYQETQYF	NA	TRBV20-1	TRBJ2-5
CSARVLGPLHNEQFF	NA	TRBV20-1	TRBJ2-1
CASSWTPATEAFF	NA	TRBV18	TRBJ1-1
CAWSAGQATQYF	NA	TRBV30	TRBJ2-3
CASSLLGNTEAFF	few	TRBV13	TRBJ1-1
CASSSTPRAGETQYF	NA	TRBV9	TRBJ2-5